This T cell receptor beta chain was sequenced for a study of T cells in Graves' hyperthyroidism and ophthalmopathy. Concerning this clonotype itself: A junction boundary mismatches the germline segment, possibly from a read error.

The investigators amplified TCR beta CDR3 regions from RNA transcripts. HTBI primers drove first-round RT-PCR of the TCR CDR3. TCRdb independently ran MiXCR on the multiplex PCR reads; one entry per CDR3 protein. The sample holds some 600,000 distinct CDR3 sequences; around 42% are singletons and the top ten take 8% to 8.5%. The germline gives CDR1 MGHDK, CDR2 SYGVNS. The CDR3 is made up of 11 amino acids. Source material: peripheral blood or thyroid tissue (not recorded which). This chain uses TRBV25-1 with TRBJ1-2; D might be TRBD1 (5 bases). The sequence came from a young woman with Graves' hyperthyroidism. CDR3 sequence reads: CASKRTYGYTF. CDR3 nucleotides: TGTGCTAGCAAGAGGACATATGGCTACACCTTC.